This TCR beta chain stems from a study of untreated major depressive disorder. Germline CDR1 reads MNHEY; CDR2 reads SMNVEV (reference sequence). J lost 5 bases, V lost 7 bases, and 16 bases had no gene match. The CDR3 runs to 19 residues. Clones were sequenced by immunoSEQ multiplex PCR, and TCRdb holds only the in-frame ones, with some missing. Seen here are 20,000 or so clones, about 84% observed once, and the top ten hold about 0.8%. V gene TRBV27 combines with J gene TRBJ2-2, with TRBD2 matching over 13 bases. The source is a woman in her thirties in good health. Material for sequencing was CD4+ T cells from PBMCs. DNA for the CDR3: TGTGCCAGCAAACAGCAGTTTATAGGACTAGCGGGAGTTACCGGGGAGCTGTTTTTT. This sequence encodes CASKQQFIGLAGVTGELFF.